This T cell receptor (beta chain) derives from a study of blood T cells in healthy people across ages. Study results and caveats: Across the age range, TCR beta diversity per million T cells fell in a roughly linear way.

This clonotype was seen more than once but under ten times. Its specificity is not known. A much larger clone differs from this one at a single base, so this may be a read error. CDR3 length equals 17 residues. The germline V gene has CDR1 MNHNY and CDR2 SVGAGI (reference sequence). Using a J-beta primer mix together with a sample-barcoded 5' primer, a second PCR was run for roughly 6 to 11 cycles. TCRdb recomputed calls from the 5' RACE reads with MiXCR, one row per CDR3 protein. Seen here are around 1.1 million distinct CDR3 sequences, 30% to 40% observed once, and the top ten hold roughly 13%. This receptor was taken from a man younger than 35 in good health. Sequences were obtained from blood. The chain recombines TRBV6-6 with TRBJ1-5, with D unresolved. Written as DNA, the CDR3 is TGTGCCAGCAGTTACCCCGTGCTGGGGTACGGCAATCGGCCCCAGCATTTT. Its protein is CASSYPVLGYGNRPQHF.